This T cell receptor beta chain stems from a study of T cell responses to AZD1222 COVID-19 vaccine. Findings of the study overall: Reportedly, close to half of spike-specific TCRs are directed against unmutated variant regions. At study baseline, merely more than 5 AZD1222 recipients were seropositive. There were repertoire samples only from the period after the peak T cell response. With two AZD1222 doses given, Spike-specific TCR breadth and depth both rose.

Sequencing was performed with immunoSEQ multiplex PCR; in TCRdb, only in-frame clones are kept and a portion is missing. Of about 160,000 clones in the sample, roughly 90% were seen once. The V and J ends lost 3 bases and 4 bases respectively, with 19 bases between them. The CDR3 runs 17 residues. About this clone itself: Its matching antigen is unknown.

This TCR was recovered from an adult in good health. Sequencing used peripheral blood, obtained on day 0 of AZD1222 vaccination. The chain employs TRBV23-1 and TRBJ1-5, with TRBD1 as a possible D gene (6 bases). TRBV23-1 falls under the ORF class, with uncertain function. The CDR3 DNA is TGCGCCAGCAGTCACCCCCTTGGGGGGGGCGAGAATCAGCCCCAGCATTTT. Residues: CASSHPLGGGENQPQHF.